Each of the 31 T cell receptor beta chains below was sequenced from the same sample in a study of graft-versus-host responses after intestinal transplantation. The table came from immunoSEQ multiplex PCR; TCRdb's copy has only in-frame clones and leaves some out. The repertoire holds just under 2,000 clones, with 80% to 90% as singletons. Intraepithelial and lamina propria lymphocytes were freed from processed graft tissue. This specimen consisted of ileum tissue, obtained approximately 68 days after transplant. The source is a human patient who received an intestinal transplant, so some T cells may come from the graft donor.

The chain has TRBV10-3 and TRBJ1-1, with 9 bases identical to TRBD1. Trimming at V came to 3 bases and at J to 0 bases, leaving 8 bases not matched to a gene. The CDR3 length is 17 residues. Germline CDR1 ENHRY, CDR2 SYGVKD. CDR3 sequence (DNA): TGTGCCATCAGTGACCGGGACAGGGCGGAGGTGAACACTGAAGCTTTCTTT. This sequence encodes CAISDRDRAEVNTEAFF.

The rearrangement links TRBV19 to TRBJ2-7, with a weak D call TRBD1 (6 bases). CDR3 size: 14 residues. CDR1 and CDR2 from the germline V gene are LNHDA and SQIVND (reference sequence). With 6 bases removed from V and 2 bases from J, the gap between germline ends came to 14 bases. Here the CDR3 DNA reads TGTGCCAGTAGATCAAGGGACACTGCCTACGAGCAGTACTTC. It encodes CASRSRDTAYEQYF.

The chain uses TRBV7-6 and TRBJ2-1; no definite D call. Looked up from germline, CDR1 is SGHVS and CDR2 is FNYEAQ. Trimming pared 2 bases from V and 2 bases from J, leaving 7 bases between. The CDR3 extends over 14 amino acids. The CDR3 loop reads CASSLRRAYNEQFF. The CDR3 DNA sequence: TGTGCCAGCAGCTTAAGAAGAGCCTACAATGAGCAGTTCTTC. The complete variable domain, with remaining parts taken from reference TRBV7-6 and TRBJ2-1, reads GAGVSQSPRYKVTKRGQDVALRCDPISGHVSLYWYRQALGQGPEFLTYFNYEAQQDKSGLPNDRFSAERPEGSISTLTIQRTEQRDSAMYRCASSLRRAYNEQFFGPGTRLTVL.

This rearrangement joins TRBV6-5 to TRBJ2-3; tentative D call: TRBD2 (5 bases). CDR3 size: 14 residues. V was pared by 5 bases and J by 0 bases, with 9 bases between. Looked up from germline, CDR1 is MNHEY and CDR2 is SVGAGI. The CDR3 loop is CASSRGGSTDTQYF. In nucleotides, the CDR3 is TGTGCCAGCAGTCGAGGCGGGAGCACAGATACGCAGTATTTT.

The CDR3 sequence is CASSVRGKTSGTPRSYNEQFF. Here the CDR3 DNA reads TGTGCCAGCAGTGTTCGGGGTAAGACTAGCGGGACTCCTCGATCATACAATGAGCAGTTCTTC. The chain recombines TRBV2 with TRBJ2-1, with 11 bases identical to TRBD2. With V trimmed by 4 bases and J by 4 bases, 21 bases remained unmatched. This CDR3 has 21 residues. Germline CDR1 is SNHLY and CDR2 is FYNNEI.

A note on this clone: Distinct nucleotide sequences in the sample also encode this CDR3. This chain links TRBV7-3 with TRBJ1-4; D is undetermined. There are 13 residues in the CDR3. Per the germline V gene, CDR1 is SGHTA and CDR2 is FQGTGA. The germline V and J ends were trimmed by 2 bases and 7 bases, with 8 bases remaining between them. CDR3 nucleotide sequence: TGTGCCAGCAGCTTAGGGGTCGGTGAAAAACTGTTTTTT. It specifies CASSLGVGEKLFF. The entire variable domain, with the rest obtained from reference TRBV7-3 and TRBJ1-4, is as follows: GAGVSQTPSNKVTEKGKYVELRCDPISGHTALYWYRQSLGQGPEFLIYFQGTGAADDSGLPNDRFFAVRPEGSVSTLKIQRTERGDSAVYLCASSLGVGEKLFFGSGTQLSVL.

On this clone itself: The CDR3 end shows no conserved phenylalanine or tryptophan, and so a read error is likely. The CDR3 reads CASSIGGGGTEAFS. The CDR3 DNA reads TGTGCCAGTAGTATAGGAGGGGGAGGCACTGAAGCTTTCTCT. J is TRBJ1-1 and V is TRBV19, with D tentatively TRBD1 (6 bases). V was pared by 1 base and J by 4 bases, with 10 bases between. Germline V lookup: CDR1 LNHDA, CDR2 SQIVND (reference sequence). The CDR3 is made up of 14 amino acids.

The rearrangement uses TRBV30 and TRBJ2-2; 8 bases are a match to TRBD2. The CDR3 extends over 13 amino acids. Germline V gene lookup returns CDR1 GTSNPN and CDR2 SVGIG (reference sequence). Losses at the gene ends were 4 bases for V and 3 bases for J; bases not matched to a gene: 1. The CDR3 sequence is CAWTAGDTGELFF. CDR3 DNA: TGTGCCTGGACAGCGGGGGACACCGGGGAGCTGTTTTTT.

Only a few counts were recorded for this clone. V usage is TRBV7-8 and J usage is TRBJ1-3; D unresolved. The V end lost 5 bases, the J end lost 5 bases, and 10 bases lay between the germline ends. This CDR3 region has 13 residues. Germline V lookup: CDR1 SGHVS, CDR2 FQNEAQ. The CDR3 reads CASSGNLRNTIYF. CDR3 sequence (DNA): TGTGCCAGCAGCGGAAACCTTAGAAACACCATATATTTT. Full variable domain (missing parts from reference TRBV7-8 and TRBJ1-3): GAGVSQSPRYKVAKRGQDVALRCDPISGHVSLFWYQQALGQGPEFLTYFQNEAQLDKSGLPSDRFFAERPEGSVSTLKIQRTQQEDSAVYLCASSGNLRNTIYFGEGSWLTVV.

The V call is TRBV11-3, the J call TRBJ2-1, with TRBD2 identical over 11 bases. The CDR3 is 16 amino acids. The V and J ends lost 5 bases and 4 bases, in that order; junction bases with no gene match: 7. Germline V CDR1 and CDR2: SGHNT, YENEEA. The CDR3 DNA sequence: TGTGCCAGCAGCCCTAGTTTAGCGGGAGGGTACAATGAGCAGTTCTTC. The encoded protein is CASSPSLAGGYNEQFF.

This clone has only one observation. V and J are TRBV6-1 and TRBJ1-2, with D unresolved. The V end lost 6 bases, the J end lost 2 bases, and 10 bases lay between the germline ends. The CDR3 is 13 residues long. Germline V CDR1 and CDR2: MNHNS, SASEGT. In nucleotides, the CDR3 is TGTGCCAGCAGCTACCTCTGGAACTATGGCTACACCTTC. Translated, it gives CASSYLWNYGYTF.

The chain uses TRBV7-3 and TRBJ2-7; D uncertain. Germline CDR1 SGHTA, CDR2 FQGTGA. The CDR3 covers 15 residues. Trimming shortened V by 4 bases and J by 6 bases, and 19 bases separated the two germline ends. CDR3 sequence reads: CASSSLPRSRVEQYF. CDR3 DNA sequence: TGTGCCAGCAGCTCCCTTCCTCGGTCCCGGGTCGAGCAGTACTTC. Full variable domain (missing parts from reference TRBV7-3 and TRBJ2-7): GAGVSQTPSNKVTEKGKYVELRCDPISGHTALYWYRQSLGQGPEFLIYFQGTGAADDSGLPNDRFFAVRPEGSVSTLKIQRTERGDSAVYLCASSSLPRSRVEQYFGPGTRLTVT.

About this clone itself: It differs at one base from a far larger clone, so likely a read error. CDR3 bases: TGTGCCAGCAGCTCCCTAGGAGGTATCAACAATGAGCAGTTCTTC. This translates into CASSSLGGINNEQFF. This sequence joins TRBV11-2 and TRBJ2-1, with D tentatively TRBD2 (5 bases). From germline, CDR1 is SGHAT and CDR2 FQNNGV. Trimming cost V 4 bases and J 5 bases, with 15 bases left between them. The length of the CDR3 is 15 residues.

The table lists this clone with a count of one. The chain links TRBV28 to TRBJ2-3, with TRBD1 as a possible D gene (5 bases). Trimming removed 2 bases from V and 5 bases from J, with 17 bases in between. The CDR3 loop spans 16 amino acids. Germline CDR1 MDHEN, CDR2 SYDVKM. The chain's CDR3 is CASSLELRPQGDTQYF. The CDR3 nucleotides read TGTGCCAGCAGTTTAGAGCTACGTCCCCAGGGAGATACGCAGTATTTT.

The chain combines TRBV27 with TRBJ1-4; D is unclear. CDR3 size: 14 residues. V lost 6 bases and J 0 bases, leaving 8 bases between the germline ends. Per the germline V gene, CDR1 is MNHEY and CDR2 is SMNVEV (reference sequence). The CDR3 spells CASRQYATNEKLFF. The CDR3 DNA is TGTGCCAGCAGGCAGTATGCAACTAATGAAAAACTGTTTTTT.

This sequence joins TRBV27 and TRBJ1-1; 7 nucleotides agree with TRBD1. This CDR3 is built from 20 residues. CDR1 MNHEY and CDR2 SMNVEV come from the germline V gene (reference sequence). Germline trimming cut 5 bases from V and 3 bases from J; bases unmatched to any gene: 24. The CDR3 sequence: CASSPHPDREMTGADTEAFF. The CDR3 coding sequence is TGTGCCAGCAGTCCCCACCCCGACAGGGAGATGACCGGAGCGGACACTGAAGCTTTCTTT.

The J gene is TRBJ2-7, the V gene TRBV27; D may be TRBD1 (6 bases). Trimming stripped 6 bases from V and 3 bases from J, with 15 bases between. CDR3 length equals 14 residues. Germline CDR1 MNHEY, CDR2 SMNVEV (reference sequence). The CDR3 loop reads CASRLTRGLYEQYF. As DNA, the CDR3 is TGTGCCAGCAGACTCACCAGGGGTCTCTACGAGCAGTACTTC.

This chain links TRBV19 with TRBJ2-1, with no clear D. V was trimmed by 0 bases and J by 8 bases, leaving 5 bases between them. The germline gives CDR1 LNHDA, CDR2 SQIVND (reference sequence). The CDR3 is made up of 12 amino acids. The CDR3 region has the DNA TGTGCCAGTAGTATAGATATGGATGAGCAGTTCTTC. Residues: CASSIDMDEQFF.

This chain uses TRBV20-1 with TRBJ2-7; D call uncertain. The germline CDR1 and CDR2 sequences are DFQATT and SNEGSKA (reference sequence). Trimming pared 0 bases from V and 6 bases from J, leaving 6 bases between. This CDR3 has 11 residues. CDR3 amino acids: CSARDRFEQYF. DNA for the CDR3: TGCAGTGCTAGAGATCGTTTCGAGCAGTACTTC.

This chain connects TRBV19 to TRBJ2-7, with 10 bases identical to TRBD2. The CDR3 is made up of 16 amino acids. The V segment lost 6 bases and the J segment 5 bases; nucleotides outside the gene matches: 13. Germline V gene lookup returns CDR1 LNHDA and CDR2 SQIVND (reference sequence). CDR3 in amino acids: CASRLAGDQGSDEQYF. DNA for the CDR3: TGTGCCAGTAGGCTAGCGGGGGACCAGGGGTCCGACGAGCAGTACTTC.

The rearrangement links TRBV18 to TRBJ1-4, with a weak D call TRBD1 (6 bases). Germline CDR1 KGHSH, CDR2 LQKENI. This CDR3 contains 14 residues. V dropped 3 bases and J dropped 7 bases, with 12 bases sitting between them. In nucleotides, the CDR3 is TGTGCCAGCTCACCGGGGGGCGCTGGTGAAAAACTGTTTTTT. Its translation is CASSPGGAGEKLFF. Together with reference TRBV18 and TRBJ1-4, the CDR3 gives the full variable domain: NAGVMQNPRHLVRRRGQEARLRCSPMKGHSHVYWYRQLPEEGLKFMVYLQKENIIDESGMPKERFSAEFPKEGPSILRIQQVVRGDSAAYFCASSPGGAGEKLFFGSGTQLSVL.

The genes are TRBV27 and TRBJ2-3; 10 bases match TRBD2. Germline V gene lookup returns CDR1 MNHEY and CDR2 SMNVEV (reference sequence). The V and J ends lost 5 bases and 4 bases, in that order; junction bases with no gene match: 6. This CDR3 comprises 15 residues. In nucleotides, the CDR3 is TGTGCCAGCAGTATCACGGGACTAGCGCCAGATACGCAGTATTTT. Amino acid sequence: CASSITGLAPDTQYF.

The chain has TRBV7-2 and TRBJ1-4; D is possibly TRBD1 (6 bases). This CDR3 is 15 amino acids long. V was clipped by 5 bases and J by 8 bases, with 18 bases between them. The germline CDR1 and CDR2 sequences are SGHTA and FQGNSA. The CDR3 spells CASSKKGEWKEKLFF. CDR3 bases: TGTGCCAGCAGCAAAAAGGGGGAATGGAAAGAAAAACTGTTTTTT.

This chain connects TRBV28 to TRBJ2-5; 9 bases map to TRBD2. The CDR3 totals 16 residues. Unmatched junction bases numbered 9, after V lost 2 bases and J lost 5 bases. Germline assignment: CDR1 MDHEN and CDR2 SYDVKM. DNA of the CDR3: TGTGCCAGCAGTTTAGTTCTAGCGGGGTGGGGGGAGACCCAGTACTTC. Amino acid sequence: CASSLVLAGWGETQYF.

The CDR3 DNA is TGTGCCAGCAGCAACGAGGGCATCTACGAGCAGTACTTC. As protein: CASSNEGIYEQYF. The rearrangement uses TRBV21-1 and TRBJ2-7; TRBD2 reflects the table's D call only, with no check against the DNA. TRBV21-1 is noted as a pseudogene. This CDR3 is built from 13 residues.

V and J are TRBV6-5 and TRBJ1-5, with 10 bases lining up with TRBD1. The V gene end was trimmed by 4 bases and the J gene end by 7 bases; junction bases not matched to a gene: 4. Germline-derived CDR1 and CDR2 are MNHEY and SVGAGI. The CDR3 extends over 14 amino acids. As DNA, the CDR3 is TGTGCCAGCAGTTTCCGACAGGGGGCCCAGCCCCAGCATTTT. Amino acid sequence: CASSFRQGAQPQHF.

The chain uses TRBV18 and TRBJ2-5; possible D gene TRBD1, 6 bases. The DNA end lines up better with TRBJ2-7; the J call may be wrong. The CDR3 totals 15 residues. Germline V lookup: CDR1 KGHSH, CDR2 LQKENI. Here the CDR3 DNA reads TGTGCCAGCTCACCACCCCAGGGGAGTGGCTACGAGCAGTACTTC. This codes for CASSPPQGSGYEQYF.

With respect to this clone: One end of the junction fails to match germline, which may point to a read error. V is TRBV25-1 and J is TRBJ2-1; 10 bases match TRBD1. The CDR3 has 14 amino acids. Germline V gene sequence: CDR1 MGHDK, CDR2 SYGVNS. This CDR3 is CASRGTGAYNEQFF. CDR3 nucleotides: TGTGCCAGCAGAGGGACAGGGGCCTATAATGAGCAGTTCTTC.

The V and J genes are TRBV6-6 and TRBJ2-7; D assignment may be TRBD1 or TRBD2 (7 bases each). This CDR3 spans 14 amino acids. V dropped 2 bases and J dropped 6 bases, with 14 bases sitting between them. CDR1 MNHNY and CDR2 SVGAGI come from the germline V gene (reference sequence). The CDR3 reads CASSYVAGGGEQYF. In DNA, the CDR3 is TGTGCCAGCAGTTACGTTGCAGGGGGGGGCGAGCAGTACTTC.

The J gene is TRBJ1-5, the V gene TRBV28; 8 bases are a match to TRBD1. Per germline, CDR1 MDHEN and CDR2 SYDVKM. This CDR3 is built from 19 residues. Trimming cost V 4 bases and J 0 bases; bases outside gene matches: 14. The CDR3 protein is CASSWKRQGRLYSNQPQHF. The CDR3 region has the DNA TGTGCCAGCAGTTGGAAACGACAGGGGAGGCTGTATAGCAATCAGCCCCAGCATTTT.

The CDR3 spells CASSPHPYEQYF. As DNA, the CDR3 is TGTGCCAGCAGTCCGCACCCCTACGAGCAGTACTTC. The V and J genes are TRBV28 and TRBJ2-7, with D uncertain. V was shortened by 5 bases and J by 2 bases, with 7 bases between the two germline ends. Per the germline V gene, CDR1 is MDHEN and CDR2 is SYDVKM. The CDR3 extends over 12 amino acids.